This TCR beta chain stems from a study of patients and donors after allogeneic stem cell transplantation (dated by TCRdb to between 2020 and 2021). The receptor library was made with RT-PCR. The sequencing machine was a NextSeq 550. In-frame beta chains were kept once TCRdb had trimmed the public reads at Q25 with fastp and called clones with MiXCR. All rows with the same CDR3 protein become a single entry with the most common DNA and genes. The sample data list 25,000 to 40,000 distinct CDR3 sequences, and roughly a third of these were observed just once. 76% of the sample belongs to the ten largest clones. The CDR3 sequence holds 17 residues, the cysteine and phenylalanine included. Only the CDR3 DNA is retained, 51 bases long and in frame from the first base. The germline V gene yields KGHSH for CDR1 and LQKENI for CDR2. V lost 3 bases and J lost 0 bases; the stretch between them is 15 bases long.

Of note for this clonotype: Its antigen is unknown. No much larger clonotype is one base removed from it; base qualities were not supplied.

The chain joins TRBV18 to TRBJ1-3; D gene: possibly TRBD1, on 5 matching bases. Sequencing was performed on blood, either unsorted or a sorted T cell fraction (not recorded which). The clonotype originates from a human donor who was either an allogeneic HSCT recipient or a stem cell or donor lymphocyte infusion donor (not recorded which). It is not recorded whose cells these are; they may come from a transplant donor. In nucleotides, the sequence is TGTGCCAGCTCACCCATGACAGTCAGGAGCTCTGGAAACACCATATATTTT. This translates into CASSPMTVRSSGNTIYF.